A single TCR beta chain is shown here with its context. Antigen: not known. This CDR3 has 16 residues. Germline V gene lookup returns CDR1 MNHEY and CDR2 SMNVEV (reference sequence). V was pared by 5 bases and J by 4 bases, with 13 bases of the junction left unmatched. Here immunoSEQ multiplex PCR was the method, and the copy in TCRdb shows in-frame clones only, minus some. In the table there are over 30,000 clones, 82% of which are singletons. These data come from a study of OX40 agonist ivuxolimab in advanced cancers. The overall study: Age averaged about 66 years (range roughly 23 to 79), and 82.7% were male. Broader study findings: The average count of expanded clones was higher among CD8+ T cells than among CD4+.

The chain uses TRBV27 and TRBJ2-5, with TRBD1 identical over 7 bases. The sequencing here drew on CD4+ or CD8+ T cells sorted from blood, taken in a trial of the OX40 agonist ivuxolimab. The TCR comes from an adult with an advanced solid tumor such as melanoma, head and neck, liver or kidney cancer. In nucleotides, the CDR3 is TGTGCCAGCAGTCCTCCCCCCGCGACAGGGCGAGAGACCCAGTACTTC. Translating it yields CASSPPPATGRETQYF.